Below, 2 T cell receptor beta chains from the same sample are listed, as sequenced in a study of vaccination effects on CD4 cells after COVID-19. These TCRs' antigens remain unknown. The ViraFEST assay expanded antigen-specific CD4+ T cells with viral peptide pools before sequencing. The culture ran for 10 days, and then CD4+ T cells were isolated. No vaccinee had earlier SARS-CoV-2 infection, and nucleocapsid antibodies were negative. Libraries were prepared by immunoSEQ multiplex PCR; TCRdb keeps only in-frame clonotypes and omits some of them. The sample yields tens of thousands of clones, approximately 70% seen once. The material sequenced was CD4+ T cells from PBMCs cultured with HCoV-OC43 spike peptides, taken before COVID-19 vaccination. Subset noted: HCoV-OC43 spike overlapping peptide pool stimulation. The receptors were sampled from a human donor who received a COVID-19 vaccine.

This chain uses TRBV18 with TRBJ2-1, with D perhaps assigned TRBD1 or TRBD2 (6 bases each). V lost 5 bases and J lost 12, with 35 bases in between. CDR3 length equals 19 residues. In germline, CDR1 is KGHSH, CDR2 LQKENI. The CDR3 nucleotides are TGTGCCAGCTCATCTCTTAGAGTGAGTGGGGGGCTTCTACGTCCAGCGCAGTTCTTC. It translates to CASSSLRVSGGLLRPAQFF.

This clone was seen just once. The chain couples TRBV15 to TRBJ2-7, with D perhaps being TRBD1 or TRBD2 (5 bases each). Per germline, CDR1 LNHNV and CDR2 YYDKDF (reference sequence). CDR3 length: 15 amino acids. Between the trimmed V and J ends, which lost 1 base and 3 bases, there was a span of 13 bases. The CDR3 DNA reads TGTGCCACCAGCAGAGGGGGGTCACAGGTCTACGAGCAGTACGTC. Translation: CATSRGGSQVYEQYV.